This is a list of T cell receptor beta chains from one sample in a study of blood T cells in healthy people across ages. MiXCR, run by TCRdb on the 5' RACE reads, gives a single entry per CDR3 protein. The repertoire holds about 640,000 distinct CDR3 sequences, with about 54% as singletons. Sequencing was performed on blood. These receptors originate from a man aged 55 to 70 in good health. The CDR3 runs from the conserved cysteine through the conserved F or W.

CDR3 length: 13
V gene: TRBV20-1
CDR3 protein: CSASRSAKNIQYF

CDR3 length: 15
V gene: TRBV15
CDR3 protein: CATSPRTGGGHTQYF

CDR3 length: 14
V gene: TRBV5-5
CDR3 protein: CASNRDRAPDTQYF

CDR3 length: 14
V gene: TRBV28
CDR3 protein: CASSLLSPRDEQFF

CDR3 length: 14
V gene: TRBV11-2
CDR3 protein: CASSIQGVDYGYTF

CDR3 length: 12
V gene: TRBV10-3
CDR3 protein: CAISEDTPGAFF

CDR3 length: 16
V gene: TRBV18
CDR3 protein: CASSPPEGQGTTEQYF

CDR3 length: 15
V gene: TRBV12-3/TRBV12-4
CDR3 protein: CASSFAGTGDNEQFF

CDR3 length: 16
V gene: TRBV20-1
CDR3 protein: CSARDSGGPSYNEQFF

CDR3 length: 11
V gene: TRBV20-1
CDR3 protein: CSASLVKEQFF

CDR3 length: 14
V gene: TRBV5-1
CDR3 protein: CASSFGQGQETQYF

CDR3 length: 14
V gene: TRBV10-3
CDR3 protein: CAIQAGGAYNEQFF

CDR3 length: 17
V gene: TRBV5-1
CDR3 protein: CASSPPLLGGAHNEQFF

CDR3 length: 13
V gene: TRBV12-3/TRBV12-4
CDR3 protein: CASTGNSNQPQHF

CDR3 length: 14
V gene: TRBV4-2
CDR3 protein: CASSLTGAGEKLFF

CDR3 length: 13
V gene: TRBV6-5
CDR3 protein: CASRYNIVGEQYF

CDR3 length: 14
V gene: TRBV5-1
CDR3 protein: CASSLEGSYNEQYF

CDR3 length: 16
V gene: TRBV7-9
CDR3 protein: CASQDGSSSYNSPLHF

CDR3 length: 13
V gene: TRBV2
CDR3 protein: CASSGWLNTEAFF

CDR3 length: 12
V gene: TRBV5-1
CDR3 protein: CASSSSQGGYTF

CDR3 length: 14
V gene: TRBV28
CDR3 protein: CASSPHELNYGYTF

CDR3 length: 13
V gene: TRBV20-1
CDR3 protein: CSARDGKLNEQFF

CDR3 length: 15
V gene: TRBV20-1
CDR3 protein: CSASPGTSGYNEQYF

CDR3 length: 15
V gene: TRBV7-8
CDR3 protein: CASSLMGDFHYEQYF

CDR3 length: 15
V gene: TRBV15
CDR3 protein: CATGGEGQGYNEQFF

CDR3 length: 16
V gene: TRBV2
CDR3 protein: CASSEEGGDYNSPLHF

CDR3 length: 14
V gene: TRBV7-8
CDR3 protein: CASSLISGNYGYTF

CDR3 length: 14
V gene: TRBV7-9
CDR3 protein: CASRQLASTDTQYF

CDR3 length: 13
V gene: TRBV6-5
CDR3 protein: CASSQGSAKKLFF

CDR3 length: 15
V gene: TRBV11-2
CDR3 protein: CASSLGPTMNTEAFF

CDR3 length: 13
V gene: TRBV20-1
CDR3 protein: CSAPKVTTYEQYF

CDR3 length: 17
V gene: TRBV12-3/TRBV12-4
CDR3 protein: CASSLGDRGYSNQPQHF

CDR3 length: 14
V gene: TRBV3-1
CDR3 protein: CASSLRTGKETQYF

CDR3 length: 15
V gene: TRBV9
CDR3 protein: CASSASGTGPYGYTF

CDR3 length: 12
V gene: TRBV5-5
CDR3 protein: CASSPQGWQQYF

CDR3 length: 13
V gene: TRBV29-1
CDR3 protein: CSVEIGGVTEAFF

CDR3 length: 17
V gene: TRBV10-3
CDR3 protein: CAISPEGGVVTNEKLFF

CDR3 length: 17
V gene: TRBV28
CDR3 protein: CASSLLASGVVTDTQYF

CDR3 length: 13
V gene: TRBV6-1
CDR3 protein: CATGTIMNTEAFF

CDR3 length: 14
V gene: TRBV18
CDR3 protein: CASSTASGANVLTF

CDR3 length: 15
V gene: TRBV5-1
CDR3 protein: CASSYRMGESYGYTF

CDR3 length: 14
V gene: TRBV20-1
CDR3 protein: CSARLAGPYNEQFF

CDR3 length: 14
V gene: TRBV7-9
CDR3 protein: CASSRATGAETQYF

CDR3 length: 16
V gene: TRBV4-1
CDR3 protein: CASSQDWGRSTDTQYF

CDR3 length: 16
V gene: TRBV28
CDR3 protein: CASSPQGRGTSYEQYF

CDR3 length: 12
V gene: TRBV12-3/TRBV12-4
CDR3 protein: CASRSFSDEQFF

CDR3 length: 17
V gene: TRBV7-9
CDR3 protein: CASSLYTSRQEDTGAFF

CDR3 length: 15
V gene: TRBV12-3/TRBV12-4
CDR3 protein: CASRGLAGAQETQYF

CDR3 length: 15
V gene: TRBV20-1
CDR3 protein: CSANLPGRPNYGYTF

CDR3 length: 15
V gene: TRBV5-6
CDR3 protein: CASSLVGAGGETQYF

CDR3 length: 11
V gene: TRBV25-1
CDR3 protein: CASKGEGGYTF

CDR3 length: 14
V gene: TRBV3-1
CDR3 protein: CASSQEARRETQYF

CDR3 length: 15
V gene: TRBV2
CDR3 protein: CASTQGTRGRNEQFF

CDR3 length: 14
V gene: TRBV2
CDR3 protein: CASSAWTSGETQYF

CDR3 length: 15
V gene: TRBV2
CDR3 protein: CASSERGQVWEKLFF

CDR3 length: 15
V gene: TRBV29-1
CDR3 protein: CSVRPGQGPQETQYF

CDR3 length: 18
V gene: TRBV4-3
CDR3 protein: CASSQDFEGGGFSEKLFF